This T cell receptor beta chain was sequenced during a study of vaccination and CD4 T cells after COVID-19 (dated by TCRdb to between 2021 and 2024). For the study in its entirety: SARS-CoV-2 positivity had been established in the convalescent patients by nasal swab PCR, and mild disease was recorded in roughly 9 of these patients and severe disease in one. Six males and four females were included in the convalescent cohort, with two Hispanic individuals, seven Caucasians, two Asians and one multiracial person represented. Each participant got two doses of either the Pfizer-BioNTech BNT162b2 vaccine (n=8) or the Moderna mRNA-1273 vaccine (n=2). Post-COVID blood samples from convalescent patients were collected a median of around 110 days after diagnosis, with a range of about 35 to 161 days. Post-vaccine blood samples were taken a median of around 77 days after the second vaccine dose, with a range of about 14 to 241 days. The spike-specific CD4+ TCR repertoire was compared before and after mRNA vaccination in under 11 COVID-19 convalescent patients and a handful of infection-naive healthy vaccine recipients. Study-wide findings and limitations: The median count of SARS-CoV-2-reactive clonotypes went up from 21 after infection to a few dozen after vaccination, although the change was not significant. The number of convalescent patients in the study was relatively small, and the study did not examine early timepoints following natural infection. Of the vaccine-specific clones in convalescent patients, 304 of 307, or nearly all, reacted only to SARS-CoV-2 spike and did not cross-react with common cold coronaviruses. Among the post-vaccine SARS-CoV-2-reactive clones in convalescent patients, a median approximately 90% showed up only after vaccination, which suggests vaccine-specific priming.

As encoded in the germline V gene (reference sequence), CDR1 is LNHDA while CDR2 is SQIVND. V is shortened by 6 bases, J by 2 bases, and the region joining them spans 13 bases. The CDR3 measures 14 amino acids from cysteine to phenylalanine. Only the CDR3 region is kept as DNA, spanning 42 bases read in frame from base 1. On this clonotype: Its target antigen remains unknown. Per-base quality was not reported, and no clone a single base away is much larger than it.

To prepare the library, PCR was applied. TCRdb shows the sequencer as Illumina iSeq 100. Per the source publication's procedure: Non-productive sequences were filtered out, and CDR3s that did not start with C, did not end with F or W, or were shorter than 7 amino acids were discarded. Levenshtein distances (stringdist) and unrooted phylogenetic trees (ape) in R version 3.6.1 were used to assess CDR3 homology. The public sequencing data were trimmed at Q25 with fastp and processed into clonotypes with MiXCR by TCRdb, which kept only in-frame beta chains. Rows are unified per CDR3 protein, each entry keeping the most common DNA and genes. The V and J calls here are based on TCRdb, not the publication. Here the sample has 21,000 or so distinct CDR3 sequences; roughly three fifths occur a single time. 0.95% to 1.3% of the sample comes from the top ten. Positive SARS-CoV-2 PCR tests in the convalescent patients dated from March to December 2020, before Alpha, Beta and Delta variants emerged in the United States. PBMCs were separated from whole blood using Ficoll-Paque Plus gradient centrifugation and then either used fresh or cryopreserved at -140C.

This clonotype originated in a human donor who had recovered from COVID-19. This sequence uses TRBV19 and TRBJ1-2, with TRBD1 tentatively as D gene (6 bases match). Material: CD4+ T cells from blood, obtained before SARS-CoV-2 vaccination. Read as DNA, the sequence is TGTGCCAGTAGATCGCTCGGACAGAACTATGGCTACACCTTC. Protein translation: CASRSLGQNYGYTF.